The 14 T cell receptor beta chains below all came from one sample that was sequenced in a study of shared clonotypes between healthy human individuals. Profiling relied on immunoSEQ multiplex PCR, and the TCRdb table lists in-frame clones only, not all of them. The data hold around 1.9 million clones, with approximately 92% observed a single time. Positively selected for CCR7, the CD45RO-negative cells used as naive CD8 cells excluded terminally differentiated effector memory CD45RA+ cells. Sequences were obtained from naive CD8+ T cells from PBMCs. These receptors originate from a man between 18 and 29 years old in good health. Some clones in this sample may be carry-over from other donors' samples.

The CDR3 protein is CASSPKGGAPVGTQYF. CDR3 sequence (DNA): TGTGCCAGTAGTCCCAAGGGGGGGGCCCCGGTCGGTACGCAGTATTTT. The chain recombines TRBV19 with TRBJ2-3; the D gene is possibly TRBD2 (7 bases). The germline CDR1 and CDR2 sequences are LNHDA and SQIVND (reference sequence). This CDR3 is built from 16 residues. The V gene lost 5 bases and the J gene lost 8 bases, with 23 bases spanning the gap.

The chain employs TRBV29-1 and TRBJ2-1; D remains unclear. V dropped 0 bases and J dropped 0 bases, with 3 bases sitting between them. CDR1 and CDR2 (germline): SQVTM, ANQGSEA. This CDR3 contains 13 residues. The CDR3 nucleotides are TGCAGCGTTGAAGATAGCTCCTACAATGAGCAGTTCTTC. Translation: CSVEDSSYNEQFF.

This clone was observed once. V and J are TRBV9 and TRBJ1-1; tentative D call: TRBD1 (5 bases). Germline V gene lookup returns CDR1 SGDLS and CDR2 YYNGEE. V was shortened by 3 bases and J by 5 bases, with 11 bases between the two germline ends. CDR3 length: 13 amino acids. CDR3 sequence reads: CASSARVGTEAFF. As DNA, the CDR3 is TGTGCCAGCAGCGCCAGGGTTGGAACTGAAGCTTTCTTT.

V and J are TRBV10-1 and TRBJ2-1, with D possibly TRBD2 on 7 matching bases. V was clipped by 3 bases and J by 6 bases, with 12 bases between them. The CDR3 extends over 14 amino acids. CDR1 and CDR2 (germline): WNHNN, SYGVQD (reference sequence). The CDR3 sequence: CASSDSGGRNEQFF. The CDR3 bases are TGCGCCAGCAGTGACTCGGGGGGCCGCAATGAGCAGTTCTTC.

This sequence joins TRBV7-9 and TRBJ2-5; 8 nucleotides agree with TRBD1. The DNA matches TRBJ2-7 better at its end, which makes the J call doubtful. The CDR3 loop spans 13 amino acids. Germline values: CDR1 SEHNR, CDR2 FQNEAQ (reference sequence). The CDR3: CASSWGQDVEQYF. The CDR3 DNA reads TGTGCCAGCAGCTGGGGACAGGACGTCGAGCAGTACTTC.

V usage is TRBV29-1 and J usage is TRBJ1-2, with D perhaps matching TRBD1 (5 bases). The CDR3 loop spans 13 amino acids. Trimming removed 3 bases at V and 2 bases at J, with 10 bases between. Germline V gene data show CDR1 as SQVTM and CDR2 as ANQGSEA. The DNA for the CDR3 is TGCAGCGTTGAGGAGGGGCACAACTATGGCTACACCTTC. The encoded protein is CSVEEGHNYGYTF.

Details on this clone: Other DNA sequences in the sample encode the same CDR3. The chain employs TRBV6-5 and TRBJ2-7, with D maybe TRBD1 (6 bases). The germline CDR1 and CDR2 sequences are MNHEY and SVGAGI. CDR3 length: 12 residues. V lost 6 bases to trimming and J lost 1 base, with 7 bases between them. CDR3 sequence: CASRDSSYEQYF. CDR3 DNA sequence: TGTGCCAGCAGGGACAGTTCCTACGAGCAGTACTTC.

The CDR3 loop is CASSVTGPSEKLFF. The CDR3 bases are TGTGCCAGCAGCGTGACAGGGCCTAGTGAAAAACTGTTTTTT. V usage is TRBV5-5 and J usage is TRBJ1-4, with 7 bases identical to TRBD1. The germline V gene has CDR1 SGHKS and CDR2 YYEKEE (reference sequence). Trimming at V came to 4 bases and at J to 7 bases, leaving 7 bases not matched to a gene. CDR3 size: 14 residues.

The CDR3 coding sequence is TGTGCCATCAGTGAGTCCGAGGGGCGGTACAATGAGCAGTTCTTC. Its translation: CAISESEGRYNEQFF. The V gene is TRBV10-3, the J gene TRBJ2-1; either TRBD1 or TRBD2 may supply D (5 bases each). This CDR3 is 15 amino acids long. CDR1 is ENHRY, CDR2 SYGVKD, per germline. V lost 0 bases to trimming and J lost 4 bases, with 10 bases between them.

This clone was counted once. The V call is TRBV19, the J call TRBJ1-1; 7 nucleotides align to TRBD1. The CDR3 runs to 17 residues. V shed 4 bases, J shed 3 bases, and the junction held 14 bases outside the gene matches. In germline, CDR1 is LNHDA, CDR2 SQIVND (reference sequence). The CDR3 sequence is CASSKDRTPSLDTEAFF. The CDR3 DNA is TGTGCCAGTAGTAAGGACAGGACCCCGAGTTTAGACACTGAAGCTTTCTTT.

This chain joins TRBV29-1 and TRBJ2-5, with 9 bases identical to TRBD1. The tail of the sequence fits TRBJ2-7 better, so the J call may be wrong. Germline CDR1 reads SQVTM; CDR2 reads ANQGSEA. CDR3 length equals 14 residues. CDR3 nucleotides: TGCAGCGTTGAAGAAGGGACAGGGCCCTACGAGCAGTACTTC. Translating it yields CSVEEGTGPYEQYF.

The chain links TRBV5-8 to TRBJ2-3; D perhaps matches TRBD1 (6 bases). In germline, CDR1 is SGHTS, CDR2 YDEGEE. This CDR3 has 13 amino acids. V dropped 2 bases and J dropped 4 bases, with 8 bases sitting between them. The CDR3 DNA is TGTGCCAGCAGCTTTCAGGGGCCAGATACGCAGTATTTT. Translation gives CASSFQGPDTQYF. Combining the CDR3 with reference TRBV5-8 and TRBJ2-3 gives the whole variable domain EAGVTQSPTHLIKTRGQQATLRCSPISGHTSVYWYQQALGLGLQFLLWYDEGEERNRGNFPPRFSGRQFPNYSSELNVNALELEDSALYLCASSFQGPDTQYFGPGTRLTVL.

Here the CDR3 reads CASSPRLAGGPREQFF. CDR3 bases: TGTGCCAGCAGCCCCAGACTAGCGGGAGGGCCGCGGGAGCAGTTCTTC. V gene TRBV9 combines with J gene TRBJ2-1, with 14 bases fitting TRBD2. V was pared by 4 bases and J by 10 bases, with 10 bases of the junction left unmatched. The CDR3 loop spans 16 amino acids. Germline CDR1 reads SGDLS; CDR2 reads YYNGEE.

This rearrangement joins TRBV30 to TRBJ2-5; D uncertain. The CDR3 is made up of 14 amino acids. Trimming took 0 bases from V and 4 from J, leaving 12 bases between them. Germline-derived CDR1 and CDR2 are GTSNPN and SVGIG (reference sequence). CDR3 sequence: CAWSVLGIVETQYF. The CDR3 DNA reads as TGTGCCTGGAGTGTATTGGGGATTGTAGAGACCCAGTACTTC.